Included here is one TCR beta chain sequence, with context. Investigators performed immunoSEQ version v3.0 at survey level. Here immunoSEQ multiplex PCR was the method, and the copy in TCRdb shows in-frame clones only, minus some. In the table there are approximately 17,000 clones, over 60% of which are singletons. Germline CDR1 reads SGHRS; CDR2 reads YFSETQ. Trimming cost V 3 bases and J 4 bases, with 16 bases left between them. The CDR3 contains 15 residues. These data originate in a study of long-term antiretroviral therapy in people with HIV. The receptor's source is a woman aged 45-60 years with HIV. The rearrangement links TRBV5-1 to TRBJ1-2; possible D gene TRBD1, 5 bases. The sequencing used unsorted PBMCs, collected nearly 2.6 years before starting antiretroviral therapy. CDR3 in DNA: TGCGCCAGCAGCTCCCAAACCGGGGCATCCTATGGCTACACCTTC. Its translation: CASSSQTGASYGYTF.